Below, 22 T cell receptor beta chains from the same sample are listed, as sequenced in a study of low-dose radiotherapy and immunotherapy resistance in tumors. Primers targeting TRAV and TRBV primed first-strand cDNA, covering alpha and beta chains. Using a constant-region primer together with a V-primer adapter, TCRs were subjected to approximately 20 PCR cycles of amplification. TCRdb re-derived calls from the reads in MiXCR, one entry per CDR3 protein. The table lists roughly 32,000 distinct CDR3 sequences, under 55% of them singletons. Time point noted: after trial treatment. The treatment was: LDRT plus nivolumab, ipilimumab, low-dose cyclophosphamide and aspirin (RACIN trial). The specimen was PBMCs, collected after low-dose radiotherapy plus immunotherapy. These receptors originate from a male donor with gallbladder cancer.

This clonotype was seen only a few times. The chain carries TRBV11-2 and TRBJ2-7, with D hard to call. Trimming removed 4 bases at V and 4 bases at J, with 5 bases between. The germline gives CDR1 SGHAT, CDR2 FQNNGV. There are 11 residues in the CDR3. Written as DNA, the CDR3 is TGTGCCAGCAGCTCAAAGTACGAGCAGTACTTC. Protein product: CASSSKYEQYF.

Regarding this clonotype: A far larger clone lies a single base away; this is likely a read error. In nucleotides, the CDR3 is TGTGCCAGCAGCCTAGGAGTGGGTGGATACAATGAGCAGTACTTC. It specifies CASSLGVGGYNEQYF. This sequence joins TRBV7-9 and TRBJ2-7; the D is unclear. Looked up from germline, CDR1 is SEHNR and CDR2 is FQNEAQ (reference sequence). The CDR3 has 15 residues. Trimming removed 5 bases from V and 7 bases from J, with 21 bases in between. Complete variable domain (other parts from reference TRBV7-9 and TRBJ2-7): DTGVSQNPRHKITKRGQNVTFRCDPISEHNRLYWYRQTLGQGPEFLTYFQNEAQLEKSRLLSDRFSAERPKGSFSTLEIQRTEQGDSAMYLCASSLGVGGYNEQYFGPGTRLTVT.

By frequency in the sample, this clonotype is medium-sized. V is TRBV23-1 and J is TRBJ2-2; D gene unclear. TRBV23-1 is marked as an open reading frame, function uncertain. V lost 2 bases and J 0 bases, leaving 16 bases between the germline ends. The length of the CDR3 is 18 residues. CDR3 region: CASSQQPRGSANTGELFF. The CDR3 nucleotides read TGCGCCAGCAGTCAACAACCCAGAGGTAGTGCGAACACCGGGGAGCTGTTTTTT.

To note about this clonotype: A far larger clone is one nucleotide away, so this likely arose from a read error. The chain recombines TRBV28 with TRBJ2-7; maybe TRBD1 (5 bases). The CDR3 totals 15 residues. Germline lookup yields CDR1 MDHEN and CDR2 SYDVKM. Trimming stripped 6 bases from V and 7 bases from J, with 22 bases between. The CDR3 DNA follows: TGTGCCAGCAGCTACCCTTTGACAGCCTACAATGAGCAGTACTTC. It is translated as CASSYPLTAYNEQYF.

Concerning this clonotype itself: This sequence is one base from a far larger clone and is likely a read error. This chain uses TRBV5-4 with TRBJ2-1, with a weak D call TRBD2 (5 bases). Trimming removed 3 bases from V and 13 bases from J, with 20 bases in between. The CDR3 is made up of 14 amino acids. Germline V lookup: CDR1 SGHNT, CDR2 YYREEE (reference sequence). CDR3 protein: CASSSEGPQETQFF. The DNA of the CDR3 is TGTGCCAGCAGCTCTGAGGGCCCACAAGAGACCCAGTTCTTC.

This clonotype occurred many times. V is TRBV20-1 and J is TRBJ2-5, with TRBD1 matching 10 bases. The V gene end was trimmed by 5 bases and the J gene end by 5 bases; junction bases not matched to a gene: 8. The CDR3 is made up of 14 amino acids. Germline V gene sequence: CDR1 DFQATT, CDR2 SNEGSKA (reference sequence). As DNA, the CDR3 is TGCAGTGCTGGGGGACAGGGGATGCGGGAGACCCAGTACTTC. It encodes CSAGGQGMRETQYF.

This clonotype appeared a single time. This chain connects TRBV18 to TRBJ2-1; tentative D call: TRBD1 (6 bases). V lost 0 bases and J lost 0, with 9 bases in between. The CDR3 runs 16 residues. Germline CDR1 KGHSH, CDR2 LQKENI. The CDR3 bases are TGTGCCAGCTCACCACCCCAGGGGCTCTCCTACAATGAGCAGTTCTTC. It specifies CASSPPQGLSYNEQFF.

V is TRBV6-1 and J is TRBJ2-7; D may be TRBD2 (5 bases). V was shortened by 6 bases and J by 1 base, with 13 bases between the two germline ends. Germline V lookup: CDR1 MNHNS, CDR2 SASEGT. This CDR3 has 14 residues. CDR3 in DNA: TGTGCCAGCAGCCCGATGGCGGGTTCCTACGAGCAGTACTTC. This sequence encodes CASSPMAGSYEQYF.

This clonotype appeared many times. The V call is TRBV5-1, the J call TRBJ2-5; TRBD1 aligns across 9 bases. The V gene end was trimmed by 3 bases and the J gene end by 9 bases; junction bases not matched to a gene: 6. CDR1 is SGHRS, CDR2 YFSETQ, per germline. CDR3 length: 13 amino acids. CDR3 in amino acids: CASSSGTGKAQYF. The CDR3 DNA reads as TGCGCCAGCAGCTCCGGGACAGGGAAAGCCCAGTACTTC.

V and J are TRBV7-9 and TRBJ1-5, with 7 positions matching TRBD1. From germline, CDR1 is SEHNR and CDR2 FQNEAQ (reference sequence). The CDR3 totals 14 residues. V lost 5 bases to trimming and J lost 4 bases; unmatched junction nucleotides: 5. The DNA of the CDR3 is TGTGCCAGCAGCCGAGGGGGCGAGAATCAGCCCCAGCATTTT. It yields the protein CASSRGGENQPQHF.

Comments on this clonotype: With a far larger clone one base away, a read error is the likely cause. The chain carries TRBV28 and TRBJ2-7, with 7 bases that match TRBD2. Losses at the gene ends were 10 bases for V and 7 bases for J; bases not matched to a gene: 13. CDR3 length equals 13 residues. CDR1 is MDHEN, CDR2 SYDVKM, per germline. CDR3 sequence (DNA): TGTGCCACCATTTCCGGGACTAACAATGAGCAGTACTTC. Translated: CATISGTNNEQYF.

This clonotype was counted between two and nine times. The rearrangement joins TRBV2 to TRBJ1-5; tentative D call: TRBD1 (5 bases). Germline lookup yields CDR1 SNHLY and CDR2 FYNNEI. The V end was cut by 5 bases, the J end by 0 bases, with 11 bases between. The CDR3 runs to 15 residues. The CDR3 region has the DNA TGTGCCAGCAGTACATCGACAGTTAGCAATCAGCCCCAGCATTTT. Its translation is CASSTSTVSNQPQHF.

This chain uses TRBV2 with TRBJ2-3; D unresolved. In germline, CDR1 is SNHLY, CDR2 FYNNEI. This CDR3 has 14 amino acids. V lost 7 bases, J lost 7 bases, and 18 bases lay in between. The CDR3 loop is CASKRWGGPNTQYF. In DNA, the CDR3 is TGTGCCAGCAAACGATGGGGTGGCCCAAATACGCAGTATTTT.

V usage is TRBV23-1 and J usage is TRBJ2-3, with D possibly TRBD1 on 5 matching bases. TRBV23-1 is known as an ORF, though its function is uncertain. V lost 2 bases to trimming and J lost 3 bases, with 12 bases between them. This CDR3 comprises 15 residues. For the CDR3, the DNA is TGCGCCAGCAGTCAAGATCAGGGTGGTACAGATACGCAGTATTTT. Amino acids: CASSQDQGGTDTQYF.

This rearrangement joins TRBV5-4 to TRBJ2-7, with D tentatively TRBD1 or TRBD2 (5 bases each). V was pared by 4 bases and J by 3 bases, with 14 bases between. Looked up from germline, CDR1 is SGHNT and CDR2 is YYREEE (reference sequence). The CDR3 covers 14 residues. The CDR3 DNA reads as TGTGCCAGCAGCCCCGGGGCCGTGGGCTACGAGCAGTACTTC. It yields the protein CASSPGAVGYEQYF.

The chain uses TRBV6-6 and TRBJ2-5; D remains unclear. The CDR3 covers 12 residues. Germline V gene data show CDR1 as MNHNY and CDR2 as SVGAGI (reference sequence). V was clipped by 5 bases and J by 6 bases, with 10 bases between them. The chain's CDR3 is CASSVELQTQYF. For the CDR3, the DNA is TGTGCCAGCAGTGTGGAACTTCAGACCCAGTACTTC.

J is TRBJ2-1 and V is TRBV10-2, with 14 bases identical to TRBD2. Looked up from germline, CDR1 is WSHSY and CDR2 is SAAADI. Losses at the gene ends were 6 bases for V and 12 bases for J; bases not matched to a gene: 13. This CDR3 contains 16 residues. DNA of the CDR3: TGCGCCAGCAGCCCCAGGGGACTAGCGGGAGCTGCGTCGCAGTTCTTC. Its translation is CASSPRGLAGAASQFF.

This clonotype was recorded at least ten times. The chain employs TRBV7-6 and TRBJ2-5; either TRBD1 or TRBD2 may fit D (5 bases each). Germline V gene data show CDR1 as SGHVS and CDR2 as FNYEAQ. Trimming cost V 2 bases and J 1 base, with 8 bases left between them. The CDR3 covers 14 residues. CDR3 nucleotide sequence: TGTGCCAGCAGCTTATCTGGGACCCAAGAGACCCAGTACTTC. Translating it yields CASSLSGTQETQYF.

Notes on this clonotype: A far larger clone lies a single base away; this is likely a read error. V gene TRBV2 combines with J gene TRBJ2-2; TRBD1 matches 8 bases. Germline V gene lookup returns CDR1 SNHLY and CDR2 FYNNEI. The CDR3 is 12 amino acids. DNA of the CDR3: TGTGCCAGCACCCAGGGGGCCGGGAAGCTGTTTTTT. Protein product: CASTQGAGKLFF.

This sequence joins TRBV18 and TRBJ2-2; D uncertain. The CDR3 is 14 residues long. The germline gives CDR1 KGHSH, CDR2 LQKENI. V was trimmed by 0 bases and J by 6 bases, leaving 8 bases between them. CDR3 in DNA: TGTGCCAGCTCACCACCGTCCCACGCCGGGGAGCTGTTTTTT. This sequence encodes CASSPPSHAGELFF.

The chain uses TRBV9 and TRBJ2-3; 8 nucleotides match TRBD2. The CDR3 has 14 residues. Trimming took 3 bases from V and 4 from J; bases not matched to a gene: 4. Looked up from germline, CDR1 is SGDLS and CDR2 is YYNGEE. CDR3 loop: CASSAGGGPDTQYF. The CDR3 region has the DNA TGTGCCAGCAGCGCCGGGGGGGGCCCAGATACGCAGTATTTT.

This clonotype was seen ten or more times. This chain connects TRBV20-1 to TRBJ2-7; no definite D call. The V end was cut by 0 bases, the J end by 4 bases, with 13 bases between. Per the germline V gene, CDR1 is DFQATT and CDR2 is SNEGSKA (reference sequence). There are 14 residues in the CDR3. The CDR3 loop is CSAREPRKRYEQYF. DNA of the CDR3: TGCAGTGCTAGAGAGCCCAGGAAAAGATACGAGCAGTACTTC.